This T cell receptor (beta chain) derives from a study of blood T cell repertoires in COVID-19. About the study: Sample material is recorded as cDNA or gDNA derived from T cells, B-cell-depleted T cells, or PBMCs.

The authors' processing: Reference gene primer amplification gave nucleated cell count estimates. Assay: immunoSEQ multiplex PCR; the TCRdb copy retains only in-frame clones and omits some. V and J calls and clone size are copied from that table; D and trimming were computed from the DNA. The sample lists around 320,000 clones; 85% were seen once. CDR1 and CDR2 from the germline V gene are SEHNR and FQNEAQ (reference sequence). There are 15 residues in the CDR3. The V end was cut by 0 bases, the J end by 0 bases, with 8 bases between. This chain connects TRBV7-9 to TRBJ1-1; a weak D match, TRBD1 (6 bases). The receptor's source is a human donor in a cohort sampled during active COVID-19. Sequencing input: peripheral blood. This chain's CDR3 is CASSLAGTLNTEAFF. The CDR3 region has the DNA TGTGCCAGCAGCTTAGCGGGGACATTGAACACTGAAGCTTTCTTT.